The 8 T cell receptor beta chains presented below share a single source sample, sequenced in a study of cytomegalovirus exposure and HLA in healthy donors. In the PCR, 60 Vbeta and 13 Jbeta primers were used. Here immunoSEQ multiplex PCR was the method, and the copy in TCRdb shows in-frame clones only, minus some. The sample comprises approximately 160,000 clones, almost 85% of which are singletons, and 4.8% rests with the top ten. The source material was PBMCs. These receptors all come from a girl aged 5-17 years in good health and CMV-seropositive.

The V and J genes are TRBV11-2 and TRBJ2-7; D gene ambiguous. V gave up 2 bases and J gave up 2 bases, with 7 bases separating them. The CDR3 is made up of 13 amino acids. Germline loops: CDR1 SGHAT, CDR2 FQNNGV. The CDR3 sequence: CASSLRSAYEQYF. DNA for the CDR3: TGTGCCAGCAGCTTACGGTCGGCCTACGAGCAGTACTTC.

With regard to this clone: In the same sample, other DNA sequences code for this CDR3. The rearrangement joins TRBV2 to TRBJ2-5; TRBD1 might be the D (6 bases). CDR1 and CDR2 (germline): SNHLY, FYNNEI. The CDR3 runs to 18 residues. V dropped 5 bases and J dropped 7 bases, with 29 bases sitting between them. The CDR3 DNA reads TGTGCCAGCAGTCTTTTATTGAGTGGGGGCGCGGGTATGGCGACCCAGTACTTC. Protein: CASSLLLSGGAGMATQYF.

The chain is built from TRBV19 and TRBJ2-7; 8 bases align to TRBD2. The length of the CDR3 is 15 residues. With V trimmed by 5 bases and J by 0 bases, 6 bases remained unmatched. Germline values: CDR1 LNHDA, CDR2 SQIVND (reference sequence). CDR3 in amino acids: CASSSGGASSYEQYF. The CDR3 DNA reads TGTGCCAGTAGTTCCGGGGGGGCTAGCTCCTACGAGCAGTACTTC.

The chain uses TRBV11-3 and TRBJ1-1; 9 positions match TRBD1. V was clipped by 6 bases and J by 3 bases; unmatched bases: 5. Germline loops: CDR1 SGHNT, CDR2 YENEEA. The CDR3 runs to 14 residues. As DNA, the CDR3 is TGTGCCAGCAGAATCCGGGACAGGGACACTGAAGCTTTCTTT. It specifies CASRIRDRDTEAFF.

The gene calls are TRBV11-2 and TRBJ2-7; TRBD1 agrees at 8 bases. The V and J ends lost 4 bases and 6 bases, in that order; junction bases with no gene match: 14. Germline loops: CDR1 SGHAT, CDR2 FQNNGV. The CDR3 is made up of 16 amino acids. The CDR3 DNA is TGTGCCAGCAGCTCCTCCTGGCAGGGGGCCTTAATCGAGCAGTACTTC. Translated, it gives CASSSSWQGALIEQYF.

The rearrangement links TRBV6-5 to TRBJ1-5; the D gene is possibly TRBD1 (6 bases). CDR1 is MNHEY, CDR2 SVGAGI, per germline. Trimming took off 10 bases at V and 6 bases at J, with 19 bases between the two ends. This CDR3 is 14 amino acids long. The CDR3 DNA reads TGTGCCACCTCCGAAGGGGGGGTCCGTCAGCCCCAGCATTTT. As protein: CATSEGGVRQPQHF.

The chain joins TRBV2 to TRBJ2-3, with 8 bases identical to TRBD2. The V gene end was trimmed by 6 bases and the J gene end by 3 bases; junction bases not matched to a gene: 11. The CDR3 consists of 16 residues. Germline CDR1 reads SNHLY; CDR2 reads FYNNEI. DNA of the CDR3: TGTGCCAGCAGCCAACCCGGGGGGGCGTGGACAGATACGCAGTATTTT. Protein product: CASSQPGGAWTDTQYF.

This rearrangement joins TRBV5-1 to TRBJ1-6, with 10 bases identical to TRBD1. Germline CDR1 SGHRS, CDR2 YFSETQ. V gave up 4 bases and J gave up 10 bases; unmatched junction bases: 5. This CDR3 contains 14 residues. The CDR3 spells CASSLRQGASPLHF. Here the CDR3 DNA reads TGCGCCAGCAGCCTTAGACAGGGGGCCTCACCCCTCCACTTT.